A selection of T cell receptor beta chains follows, all from one sample in a study of monozygotic twins with inflammatory bowel disease. TCRdb re-analyzed the 5' RACE reads; it lists each CDR3 protein once, without DNA. The table gives around 210,000 distinct CDR3 sequences; the top ten clones make up around 7.7% of it. Sequenced input: blood. These receptors all stem from a human donor with ulcerative colitis or Crohn's disease, or a healthy co-twin of an affected twin (not recorded which). CDR3s include the opening cysteine and the closing phenylalanine or tryptophan. The order of the fields is J gene, V gene, CDR3 protein.

TRBJ2-7	TRBV5-4	CASSLGATGIHEQYF
TRBJ1-3	TRBV4-2	CASSPGPGSGNTIYF
TRBJ1-3	TRBV6-1	CASSEALRGDTIYF
TRBJ1-1	TRBV7-3	CASSSTDREAFF
TRBJ2-1	TRBV5-1	CASHLPSGSNEQFF
TRBJ2-2	TRBV7-9	CASSLLAVGTGELFF
TRBJ2-7	TRBV5-6	CASSLGSGSSYEQYF
TRBJ1-1	TRBV5-1	CASTRAGDTEAFF
TRBJ2-3	TRBV5-8	CASSITGDTQYF
TRBJ1-1	TRBV5-4	CASAVGRENTEAFF
TRBJ2-3	TRBV27	CAGALRSTDTQYF
TRBJ1-1	TRBV6-2/TRBV6-3	CASSYLPGQGSYTEAFF
TRBJ2-2	TRBV7-9	CAFRDTGELFF
TRBJ2-1	TRBV19	CASSPLRGNEQFF
TRBJ2-3	TRBV7-2	CASSNLAADTQYF
TRBJ1-4	TRBV7-9	CASSLGRGNEKLFF
TRBJ2-7	TRBV5-1	CASSGGGSAYEQYF
TRBJ2-3	TRBV19	CASSMAQRDTQYF
TRBJ1-3	TRBV6-5	CASLGGTGNTIYF
TRBJ2-3	TRBV28	CASAAVALFTDTQYF
TRBJ2-7	TRBV20-1	CSASLGAYEQYF
TRBJ2-7	TRBV4-1	CASGTYRGYEQYF
TRBJ1-1	TRBV4-1	CASSPLGETTEAFF
TRBJ1-5	TRBV28	CASSSPERLGNQPQHF
TRBJ2-7	TRBV6-1	CASRTPGQGYEQYF
TRBJ2-2	TRBV30	CAWSQGTGELFF
TRBJ2-4	TRBV12-3/TRBV12-4	CASSLEPLAKNIQYF
TRBJ2-1	TRBV7-9	CASSLETGVYNEQFF
TRBJ1-2	TRBV12-3/TRBV12-4	CASSSTSTGVGYTF
TRBJ1-2	TRBV6-5	CASSYSTGLGYGYTF
TRBJ2-2	TRBV4-3	CASSQDMGRATGELFF
TRBJ1-1	TRBV6-2/TRBV6-3	CASSYGGDSTEAFF
TRBJ2-2	TRBV5-5	CASRIRDGNTGELFF
TRBJ2-1	TRBV20-1	CSATGTSGLAEQFF
TRBJ1-3	TRBV29-1	CSGLDGRSGNTIYF
TRBJ2-2	TRBV7-2	CASSPRWGTGYSGELFF
TRBJ1-5	TRBV4-1	CASSQDGQGGNQPQHF
TRBJ2-7	TRBV7-2	CASSLAGRGGPYEQYF
TRBJ2-5	TRBV7-9	CASSFRLESNQETQYF
TRBJ1-1	TRBV20-1	CSATGGQGTTGTEAFF
TRBJ1-4	TRBV18	CASSPTGEPKEKLFF
TRBJ1-1	TRBV6-5	CASSSGRNTEAFF
TRBJ1-1	TRBV29-1	CSAGDDTEAFF
TRBJ2-1	TRBV20-1	CSARRLAEEQFF
TRBJ1-2	TRBV6-5	CASSSGTYGYTF
TRBJ2-1	TRBV7-9	CASSLATIGNEQFF
TRBJ2-1	TRBV5-5	CASSLGPRDFF
TRBJ1-5	TRBV7-9	CASVILGNQPQHF
TRBJ2-7	TRBV13	CASSFGYPYEQYF
TRBJ1-2	TRBV29-1	CSVPTGPYGYTF
TRBJ2-1	TRBV7-9	CASSLAGGPVDEQFF
TRBJ1-5	TRBV12-3/TRBV12-4	CASSFGLINQPQHF
TRBJ1-3	TRBV6-5	CASSFRTGNTIYF
TRBJ1-5	TRBV2	CASSDGQAGNQPQHF
TRBJ2-1	TRBV15	CATSRPAYLRESVFGYNEQFF
TRBJ2-2	TRBV27	CASSSVRQGTGELFF